This T cell receptor beta chain emerged from a study of identical twins. Findings and caveats of the study: Possibly, invariant MAIT and iNKT cells partly confounded zero-insertion analyses. The study found excess low generation probability among twin-shared out-of-frame alpha sequences.

This clonotype was observed many times. Its matching antigen is unknown. Among all donors, each was a healthy Caucasian. The CDR3 length is 16 residues. J was trimmed by 5 bases and V by 5 bases; bases with no gene match: 10. Germline V lookup: CDR1 KGHDR, CDR2 SFDVKD. Each CDR3 protein is one row after TCRdb ran MiXCR on the 5' RACE reads. The table lists about 150,000 distinct CDR3 sequences, around 3.5% of them singletons. This TCR came from a man younger than 35 in good health. The sequenced sample consisted of memory T cells sorted from blood. The chain links TRBV24-1 to TRBJ2-1; 8 bases map to TRBD2. CDR3 DNA: TGTGCCACCAGTGCCGCTAGCGGGTCCACCCACAATGAGCAGTTCTTC. Translating gives CATSAASGSTHNEQFF.